Listed below are T cell receptor beta chains from one sample, sequenced in a study of blood T cell repertoires in COVID-19. The assay was immunoSEQ multiplex PCR, and TCRdb's table has in-frame clones only and misses some. This sample has about 200,000 clones, with around four fifths found just once. Sequencing input: peripheral blood. Receptors were obtained from a woman aged 45-60 years with acute or convalescent COVID-19. Each CDR3 is given with its conserved first and last residue. A D gene is named only where the DNA matches it firmly. The size field is filled for only some rows; it gives once, few, many or a size class.

CDR3 DNA | CDR3 protein | V gene | D gene | clone size | J gene
TGTGCCAGCAGTGGGGGCTCGAACACTGAAGCTTTCTTT | CASSGGSNTEAFF | TRBV27 | NA | NA | TRBJ1-1
TGTGCCACCAGTGACTACGGGGTTGACTATGGCTACACCTTC | CATSDYGVDYGYTF | TRBV24-1 | NA | NA | TRBJ1-2
TGCGCCAGCAGCTTTGGCGGAGAGACCCAGTACTTC | CASSFGGETQYF | TRBV5-1 | NA | NA | TRBJ2-5
TGTGCCAGCAGTCGCGAGGGAGTTCGTGGCTACACCTTC | CASSREGVRGYTF | TRBV28 | NA | NA | TRBJ1-2
TGTGCCATCAGTGAGACAACGGGAGGTCTGAATACGCAGTATTTT | CAISETTGGLNTQYF | TRBV10-3 | TRBD2 | NA | TRBJ2-3
TGTGCCTGGAGCCCTCGCGGGGGAAGGGGTCAGCCCCAGCATTTT | CAWSPRGGRGQPQHF | TRBV30 | NA | NA | TRBJ1-5
TGTGCCAGCAGCAAAGGGGCAGGAAGAGCCAAAAACATTCAGTACTTC | CASSKGAGRAKNIQYF | TRBV21-1 | NA | once | TRBJ2-4
TGTGCCAGCAGCGTAGGGGGGCAGGGTTCGTACGAGCAGTACTTC | CASSVGGQGSYEQYF | TRBV9 | NA | NA | TRBJ2-7
TGTGCCAGCAGCTTAAAGGGGGATAGCTCACCCCTCCACTTT | CASSLKGDSSPLHF | TRBV11-2 | NA | few | TRBJ1-6
TGCAGTGCTAGAGATCAGGAACCCCACACCTTC | CSARDQEPHTF | TRBV20-1 | NA | NA | TRBJ1-2
TGTGCCAGCAGTTTATCTGTCGCGGTATACAATGAGCAGTTCTTC | CASSLSVAVYNEQFF | TRBV27 | NA | once | TRBJ2-1
TGTGCCAGTAGTATGGGGACACAGAGCAATCAGCCCCAGCATTTT | CASSMGTQSNQPQHF | TRBV19 | NA | NA | TRBJ1-5
TGCGCCAGCAGCCAAGGGGGCAGGGACTATGACGAGCAGTACTTC | CASSQGGRDYDEQYF | TRBV4-1 | TRBD2 | NA | TRBJ2-7
TGTGCCACCAGTGCTTGGACTAGCGGACTCTACAATGAGCAGTTCTTC | CATSAWTSGLYNEQFF | TRBV24-1 | TRBD2 | few | TRBJ2-1
TGTGCCAGCAGTGAATACTCGGCAGATACGCAGTATTTT | CASSEYSADTQYF | TRBV6-1 | NA | NA | TRBJ2-3
TGCAGCGTTGAGGAGGGGTTCGAATCTGGAAACACCATATATTTT | CSVEEGFESGNTIYF | TRBV29-1 | NA | NA | TRBJ1-3
TGTGCCAGCAGCTTACTAGCGGGAGGGCCGGGGACCGGGGAGCTGTTTTTT | CASSLLAGGPGTGELFF | TRBV5-5 | TRBD2 | NA | TRBJ2-2